This record concerns one TCR beta chain sequence. Its recognized antigen is unknown. The input lacks base qualities; no much larger clone sits a single base away. This specimen comes from a study of T cell repertoires in cytomegalovirus infection (dated by TCRdb to about 2019). With respect to the entire study: Alongside well-studied HLA-B-restricted epitopes, the peptide stimulations were aimed at recently identified HLA-C-restricted CMV epitopes, whose presentation resists viral immunomodulation. Donor HLA type was relevant to the analysis, as public TCR beta signatures indicated carriage of CMV infection together with the matching HLA type. Findings and caveats that apply to the study as a whole: In both this cohort and an independent cohort of 350 to 400 donors, the cumulative frequency of public TCR beta family members distinguished carriers of CMV infection plus the relevant HLA type. The ex vivo response was dominated by HLA-C-restricted CMV-specific TCR beta clonotypes, which also provided the single most frequent clonotype in two of eight donors.

The instrument was an Illumina HiSeq 1500. TCRdb reanalyzed the raw reads on its own, using fastp at Q25 for trimming and MiXCR for clone calling, and kept in-frame beta chains. Records with the same CDR3 protein are collapsed into one entry carrying the most frequent genes and DNA. The sample has over 95,000 distinct CDR3 sequences on record, around 31% of them singletons. The ten top clones hold around two fifths of the sample. V and J lose 5 bases and 5 bases, and a span of 12 bases separates them. The CDR3 covers 13 residues, taking in both the cysteine and the phenylalanine. Of the read, only the CDR3 DNA is kept; its 39 bases are in frame from base 1. Via the germline V gene (reference sequence), CDR1 is SEHNR and CDR2 FQNEAQ. The label giving this sample's treatment or condition can be read as: in vitro stimulation with specific CMV peptide epitopes to enrich CMV-specific T cells.

The sample was CD8+ T cells from cultured PBMCs, taken from culture after CMV antigen stimulation. This chain is built from TRBV7-9 and TRBJ2-5, with no D gene named confidently. This receptor was taken from a human donor in good health (CMV status not recorded). Some clones in this sample may be carry-over from other donors' samples. The DNA sequence reads TGTGCCAGCAGCCCGACGGTCTTGGAGACCCAGTACTTC. This translates into CASSPTVLETQYF. Reference TRBV7-9 and TRBJ2-5 genes cover what lies past the CDR3, so the full variable domain is DTGVSQNPRHKITKRGQNVTFRCDPISEHNRLYWYRQTLGQGPEFLTYFQNEAQLEKSRLLSDRFSAERPKGSFSTLEIQRTEQGDSAMYLCASSPTVLETQYFGPGTRLLVL.